The subject of this entry is one TCR beta chain. Assay used: immunoSEQ multiplex PCR; TCRdb lists only in-frame clones, some missing. Of some 48,000 clones detected, approximately 78% appear once; the ten largest clones hold more than 0.65%. V gave up 5 bases and J gave up 6 bases; unmatched junction bases: 9. The CDR3 sequence is 14 residues long. Germline V lookup: CDR1 MNHNY, CDR2 SVGAGI (reference sequence). Single viable CD3+CD4+CD8-CD45RO+ cells were sorted as the memory CD4+ T cells. The sample comes from a study of memory CD4+ T cells and cytomegalovirus serostatus. Study overall: Donors were healthy Belgian adults, under 10 CMV seropositive and roughly 25 seronegative.

The TCR comes from an adult in good health and CMV-seronegative. V is TRBV6-6 and J is TRBJ1-1, with TRBD1 identical over 7 bases. Sequenced sample: memory CD4+ T cells from blood. The CDR3 loop is CASSDDRELSEAFF. The CDR3 DNA is TGTGCCAGCAGTGATGACAGGGAGCTCTCTGAAGCTTTCTTT.